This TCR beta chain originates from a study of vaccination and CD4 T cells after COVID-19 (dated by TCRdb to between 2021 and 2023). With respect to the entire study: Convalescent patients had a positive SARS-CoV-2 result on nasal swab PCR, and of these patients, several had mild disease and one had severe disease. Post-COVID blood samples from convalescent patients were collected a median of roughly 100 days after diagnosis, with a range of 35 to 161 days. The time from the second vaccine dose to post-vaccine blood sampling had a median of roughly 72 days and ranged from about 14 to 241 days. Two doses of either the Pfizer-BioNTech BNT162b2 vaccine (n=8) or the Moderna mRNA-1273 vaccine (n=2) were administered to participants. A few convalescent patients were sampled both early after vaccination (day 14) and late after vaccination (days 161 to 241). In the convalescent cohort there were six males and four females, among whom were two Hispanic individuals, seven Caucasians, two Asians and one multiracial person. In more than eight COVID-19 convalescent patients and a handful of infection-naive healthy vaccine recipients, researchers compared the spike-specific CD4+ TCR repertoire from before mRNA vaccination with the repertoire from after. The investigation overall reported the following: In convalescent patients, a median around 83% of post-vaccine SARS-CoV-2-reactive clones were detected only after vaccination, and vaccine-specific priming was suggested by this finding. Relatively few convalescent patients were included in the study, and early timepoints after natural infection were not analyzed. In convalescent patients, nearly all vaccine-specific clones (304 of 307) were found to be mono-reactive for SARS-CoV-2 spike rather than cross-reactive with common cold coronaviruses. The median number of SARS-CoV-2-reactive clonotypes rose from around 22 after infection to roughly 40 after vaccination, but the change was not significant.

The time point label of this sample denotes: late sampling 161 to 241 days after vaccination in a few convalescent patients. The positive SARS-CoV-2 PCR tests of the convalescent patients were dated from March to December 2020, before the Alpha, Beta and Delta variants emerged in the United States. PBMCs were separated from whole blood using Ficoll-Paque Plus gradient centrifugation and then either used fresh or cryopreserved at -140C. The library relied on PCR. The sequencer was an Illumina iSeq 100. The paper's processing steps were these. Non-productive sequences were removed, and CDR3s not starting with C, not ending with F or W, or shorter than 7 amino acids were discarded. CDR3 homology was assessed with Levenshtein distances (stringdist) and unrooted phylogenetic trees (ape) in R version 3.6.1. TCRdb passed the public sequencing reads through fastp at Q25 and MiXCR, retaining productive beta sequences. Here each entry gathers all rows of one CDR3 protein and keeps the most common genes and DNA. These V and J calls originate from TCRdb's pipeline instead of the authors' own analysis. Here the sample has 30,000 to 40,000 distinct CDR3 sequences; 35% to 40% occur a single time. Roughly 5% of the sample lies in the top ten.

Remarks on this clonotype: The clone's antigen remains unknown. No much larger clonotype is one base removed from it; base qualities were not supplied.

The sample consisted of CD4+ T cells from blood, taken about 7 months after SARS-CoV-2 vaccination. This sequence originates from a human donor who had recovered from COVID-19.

Here the CDR3 is given as CASSYISYEQYF. The DNA reads TGTGCCAGCAGTTACATCAGCTACGAGCAGTACTTC. In this chain, TRBV6-2 or TRBV6-3 is recombined with TRBJ2-7; too little of a D gene remains to name it. The CDR3 starts with the cysteine, ends with the phenylalanine, and has 12 residues. The CDR3 DNA has 36 bases and is translated from base 1. The germline ends are 5 bases apart after V is trimmed by 2 bases and J by 3 bases. Taken from the germline V gene, the CDR1 and CDR2 loops are MNHEY and SVGEGT.